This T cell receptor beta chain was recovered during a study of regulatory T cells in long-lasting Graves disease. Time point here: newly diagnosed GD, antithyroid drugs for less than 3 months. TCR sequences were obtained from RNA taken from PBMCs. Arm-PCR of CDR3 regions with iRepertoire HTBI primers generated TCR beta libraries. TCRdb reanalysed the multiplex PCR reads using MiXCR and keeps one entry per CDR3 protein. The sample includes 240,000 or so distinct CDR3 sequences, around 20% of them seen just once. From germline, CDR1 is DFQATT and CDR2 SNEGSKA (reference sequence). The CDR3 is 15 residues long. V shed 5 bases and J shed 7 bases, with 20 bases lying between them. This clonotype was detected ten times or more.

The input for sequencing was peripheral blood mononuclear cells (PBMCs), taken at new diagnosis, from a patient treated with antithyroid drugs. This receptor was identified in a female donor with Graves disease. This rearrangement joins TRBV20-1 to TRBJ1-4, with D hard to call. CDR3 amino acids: CSAPPPGRVGEKLFF. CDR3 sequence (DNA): TGCAGTGCTCCCCCCCCCGGGAGGGTCGGTGAAAAACTGTTTTTT.